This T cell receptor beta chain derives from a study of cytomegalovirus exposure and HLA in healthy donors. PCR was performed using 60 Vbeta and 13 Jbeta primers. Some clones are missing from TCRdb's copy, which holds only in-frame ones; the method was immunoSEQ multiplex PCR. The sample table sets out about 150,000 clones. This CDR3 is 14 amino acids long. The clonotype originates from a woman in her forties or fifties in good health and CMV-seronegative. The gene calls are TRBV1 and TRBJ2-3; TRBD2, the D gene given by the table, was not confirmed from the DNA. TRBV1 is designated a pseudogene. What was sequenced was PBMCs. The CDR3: CTSPRGGGTDTQYF. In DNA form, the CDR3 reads TGCACCAGCCCCCGGGGGGGCGGCACAGATACGCAGTATTTT.